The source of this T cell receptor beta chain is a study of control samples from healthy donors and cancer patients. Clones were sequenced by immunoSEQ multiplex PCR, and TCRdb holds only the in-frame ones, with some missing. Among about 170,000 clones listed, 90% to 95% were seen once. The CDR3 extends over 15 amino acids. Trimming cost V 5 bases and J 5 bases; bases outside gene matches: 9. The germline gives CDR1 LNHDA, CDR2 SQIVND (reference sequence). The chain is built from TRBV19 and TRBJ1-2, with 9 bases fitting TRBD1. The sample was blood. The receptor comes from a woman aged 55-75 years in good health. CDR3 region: CASSLRRTGEYGYTF. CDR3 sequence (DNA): TGTGCCAGTAGTCTTCGACGGACAGGGGAGTATGGCTACACCTTC. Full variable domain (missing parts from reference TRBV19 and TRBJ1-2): DGGITQSPKYLFRKEGQNVTLSCEQNLNHDAMYWYRQDPGQGLRLIYYSQIVNDFQKGDIAEGYSVSREKKESFPLTVTSAQKNPTAFYLCASSLRRTGEYGYTFGSGTRLTVV.